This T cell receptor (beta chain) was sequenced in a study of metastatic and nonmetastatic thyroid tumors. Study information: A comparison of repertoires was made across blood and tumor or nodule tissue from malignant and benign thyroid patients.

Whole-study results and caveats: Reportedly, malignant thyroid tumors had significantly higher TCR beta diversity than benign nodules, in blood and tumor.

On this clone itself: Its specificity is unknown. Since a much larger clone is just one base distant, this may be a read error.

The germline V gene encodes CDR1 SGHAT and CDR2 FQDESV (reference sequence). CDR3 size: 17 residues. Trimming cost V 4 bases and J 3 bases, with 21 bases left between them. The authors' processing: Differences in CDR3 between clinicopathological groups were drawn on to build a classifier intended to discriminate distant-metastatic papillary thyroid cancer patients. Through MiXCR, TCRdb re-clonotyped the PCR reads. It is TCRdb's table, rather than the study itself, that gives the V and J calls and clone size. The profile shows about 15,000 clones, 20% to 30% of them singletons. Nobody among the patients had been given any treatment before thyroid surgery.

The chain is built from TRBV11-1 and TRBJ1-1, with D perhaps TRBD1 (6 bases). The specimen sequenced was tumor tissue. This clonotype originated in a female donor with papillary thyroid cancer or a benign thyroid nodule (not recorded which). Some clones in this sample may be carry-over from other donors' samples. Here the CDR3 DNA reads TGTGCCAGCAGCTGTGCGAACTACGGACAGCTCGACACTGAAGCTTTCTTT. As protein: CASSCANYGQLDTEAFF.